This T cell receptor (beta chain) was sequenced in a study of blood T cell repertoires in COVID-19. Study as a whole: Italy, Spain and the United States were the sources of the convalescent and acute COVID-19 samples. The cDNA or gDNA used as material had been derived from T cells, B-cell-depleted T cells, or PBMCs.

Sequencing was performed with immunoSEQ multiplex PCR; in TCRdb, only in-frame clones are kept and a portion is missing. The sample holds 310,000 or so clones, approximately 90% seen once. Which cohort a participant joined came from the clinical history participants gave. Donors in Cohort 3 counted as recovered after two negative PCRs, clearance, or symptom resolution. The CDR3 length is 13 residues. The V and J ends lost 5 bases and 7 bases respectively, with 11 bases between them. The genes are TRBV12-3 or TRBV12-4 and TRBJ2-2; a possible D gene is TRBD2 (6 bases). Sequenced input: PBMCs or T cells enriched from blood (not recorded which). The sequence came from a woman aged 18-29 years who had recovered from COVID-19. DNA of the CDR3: TGTGCCAGCAGTCTCAGGGAGGTCGGGGAGCTGTTTTTT. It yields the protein CASSLREVGELFF.